The rows below give T cell receptor beta chains drawn from one sample of a study of Ad26.COV2.S vaccination and SARS-CoV-2 variants. Measured with immunoSEQ multiplex PCR; TCRdb has only the in-frame clones, and not every one. The repertoire holds 300,000 to 500,000 clones, with about 85% as singletons. The sample consisted of peripheral blood, taken in a trial of Ad26.COV2.S vaccine versus placebo. The receptors come from a person aged 18-60 years who received the Ad26.COV2.S COVID-19 vaccine or a placebo. Each CDR3 is given with its conserved first and last residue. Fields, in order: D gene, V gene, J gene, clone size, CDR3 DNA, CDR3 protein. A D gene is named only where the DNA matches it firmly. Size tells how often a clone was seen (once, few, many) or the class of an expanded clone, and some rows leave it out.

TRBD1	TRBV19	TRBJ2-5	NA	TGTGCCAGTAGTCGGACAGGCCAGGGGGCCCAGTACTTC	CASSRTGQGAQYF
NA	TRBV6-5	TRBJ1-4	once	TGTGCCAGCAGATCCACGGCGTATGAAAAACTGTTTTTT	CASRSTAYEKLFF
TRBD2	TRBV11-3	TRBJ2-3	NA	TGTGCCAGCAGCGTCTCTGGGGGGGTTGATACGCAGTATTTT	CASSVSGGVDTQYF
NA	TRBV18	TRBJ1-3	NA	TGTGCCAGCTCGGCCGGGCCCTCAGCAAGAAACACCATATATTTT	CASSAGPSARNTIYF
NA	TRBV6-5	TRBJ2-5	NA	TGTGCCAGCAGCTACAGGGACGGTAGGACGGAGACCCAGTACTTC	CASSYRDGRTETQYF
TRBD2	TRBV19	TRBJ2-3	NA	TGTGCCAGTAGTAGGGCTAGCGGGGGCCGGGGAGATACGCAGTATTTT	CASSRASGGRGDTQYF
TRBD1	TRBV7-9	TRBJ2-7	NA	TGTGCCAGCAGCTTAATAGCAGGGGGCCTTGGTAGGTCCTACGAGCAGTACTTC	CASSLIAGGLGRSYEQYF
NA	TRBV18	TRBJ2-5	once	TGTGCCAGCTCACCACTGGCGGCCGTTCGAGAGACCCAGTACTTC	CASSPLAAVRETQYF
NA	TRBV7-9	TRBJ1-4	NA	TGTGCCAGCAGGACGGGGGATGAAAAACTGTTTTTT	CASRTGDEKLFF
TRBD1	TRBV6-2/TRBV6-3	TRBJ2-7	NA	TGTGCCAGCAGTACGACAGGGGGCGGCTACGAGCAGTACTTC	CASSTTGGGYEQYF
NA	TRBV7-2	TRBJ2-2	NA	TGTGCCAGCAGCCCACCGGACGGATGGTTCGCCGGGGAGCTGTTTTTT	CASSPPDGWFAGELFF
NA	TRBV11-2	TRBJ2-2	NA	TGTGCCAGCAGAGGTAGCTCAAGTACCGGGGAGCTGTTTTTT	CASRGSSSTGELFF
NA	TRBV12-3/TRBV12-4	TRBJ1-3	NA	TGTGCCAGCAGTACCCGACGGAACACCATATATTTT	CASSTRRNTIYF
NA	TRBV11-2	TRBJ2-2	NA	TGTGCCAGCAGCGGTATTCGGGTTGCGGGGCCCACCGGGGAGCTGTTTTTT	CASSGIRVAGPTGELFF
NA	TRBV5-6	TRBJ1-2	NA	TGTGCCAGCAGCTTGAGGACCAGGGATAACTATGGCTACACCTTC	CASSLRTRDNYGYTF
NA	TRBV19	TRBJ2-6	NA	TGTGCCAGTAGTATGGCGCATACTGGGGCCAACGTCCTGACTTTC	CASSMAHTGANVLTF
NA	TRBV6-5	TRBJ2-3	NA	TGTGCCAGCACCCAGGTGGACACAGATACGCAGTATTTT	CASTQVDTDTQYF
TRBD1	TRBV5-1	TRBJ2-7	NA	TGCGCCAGCAGCTCGTCCCGGGACAGGGGTGACGAGCAGTACTTC	CASSSSRDRGDEQYF
TRBD1	TRBV5-1	TRBJ2-2	NA	TGCGCCAGCAGCTTCGGGACAGGGGTTACCGGGGAGCTGTTTTTT	CASSFGTGVTGELFF
NA	TRBV19	TRBJ1-5	NA	TGTGCCAGTAGTAGTAGGGAGTTGGGCAATCAGCCCCAGCATTTT	CASSSRELGNQPQHF
NA	TRBV6-2/TRBV6-3	TRBJ2-2	NA	TGTGCCAGCAGCAACCGGCGGAGGAACACCGGGGAGCTGTTTTTT	CASSNRRRNTGELFF
TRBD2	TRBV11-2	TRBJ2-1	NA	TGTGCCAGCAGCATACCGGGGGGACCGTACAATGAGCAGTTCTTC	CASSIPGGPYNEQFF
TRBD2	TRBV2	TRBJ2-5	NA	TGTGCCAGCAGCCTAGCGGGGGGACAAGAGACCCAGTACTTC	CASSLAGGQETQYF
TRBD1	TRBV18	TRBJ2-3	NA	TGTGCCAGCTCACCACAGCAGGACAGGGAAGATACGCAGTATTTT	CASSPQQDREDTQYF
TRBD1	TRBV27	TRBJ2-1	NA	TGTGCCAGCAGTCAGTACAGGGGTGGCAATGAGCAGTTCTTC	CASSQYRGGNEQFF
NA	TRBV10-2	TRBJ1-2	NA	TGCGCCAGCAGTGACCCGGCGGCAGGGGACTATGGCTACACCTTC	CASSDPAAGDYGYTF
TRBD2	TRBV11-2	TRBJ2-2	NA	TGTGCCAGCAGCTTAGGGGGACTAGCGGGGTTTCTGACCGGGGAGCTGTTTTTT	CASSLGGLAGFLTGELFF
NA	TRBV19	TRBJ1-1	NA	TGTGCCAGTAGTATATGGGACGGGAACACTGAAGCTTTCTTT	CASSIWDGNTEAFF
NA	TRBV5-1	TRBJ1-5	NA	TGCGCCAGCAGCGTAGCCGGGGCAGATCAGCCCCAGCATTTT	CASSVAGADQPQHF
NA	TRBV7-2	TRBJ2-1	NA	TGTGCCAGCAGCTTAAGCCCCCTCTCCTACAATGAGCAGTTCTTC	CASSLSPLSYNEQFF
NA	TRBV7-2	TRBJ2-7	few	TGTGCCAGCAGCCTCGCGAGTTTGGGGGGCTCCTACGAGCAGTACTTC	CASSLASLGGSYEQYF
NA	TRBV6-5	TRBJ1-6	once	TGTGCCAGCAGGGAGGTAGTGTATAATTCACCCCTCCACTTT	CASREVVYNSPLHF
NA	TRBV5-6	TRBJ2-1	NA	TGTGCCAGCAGCTTGTCACCCAGCTCCTACAATGAGCAGTTCTTC	CASSLSPSSYNEQFF
NA	TRBV5-1	TRBJ2-7	NA	TGCGCCAGCAGCTTGGGAACGGCTACCTACGAGCAGTACTTC	CASSLGTATYEQYF
NA	TRBV6-6	TRBJ1-6	NA	TGTGCCAGCAGTGGCCAGGGCCTATTGGATTCACCCCTCCACTTT	CASSGQGLLDSPLHF
NA	TRBV18	TRBJ1-3	NA	TGTGCCAGCTCACCTAAGGGACCCCCTGGAAACACCATATATTTT	CASSPKGPPGNTIYF
NA	TRBV5-4	TRBJ2-5	NA	TGTGCCAGCAGCTTGGCCGGGGTCCAAGAGACCCAGTACTTC	CASSLAGVQETQYF
TRBD1	TRBV7-8	TRBJ1-1	NA	TGTGCCAGCAGCCCGGGACAGGGGCCTAGTGGTGAAGCTTTCTTT	CASSPGQGPSGEAFF
NA	TRBV5-4	TRBJ2-2	once	TGTGCCAGCAGCCTGGAGGCAAGTGTGGTGGCCGGGGAGCTGTTTTTT	CASSLEASVVAGELFF
NA	TRBV5-5	TRBJ1-5	NA	TGTGCCAGCAGCTTGGATACAGCACATAGCAATCAGCCCCAGCATTTT	CASSLDTAHSNQPQHF
NA	TRBV30	TRBJ1-4	NA	TGTGCCTGGAGTCCCCCCTCCGGGGGAATTGGGAAACTGTTTTTT	CAWSPPSGGIGKLFF